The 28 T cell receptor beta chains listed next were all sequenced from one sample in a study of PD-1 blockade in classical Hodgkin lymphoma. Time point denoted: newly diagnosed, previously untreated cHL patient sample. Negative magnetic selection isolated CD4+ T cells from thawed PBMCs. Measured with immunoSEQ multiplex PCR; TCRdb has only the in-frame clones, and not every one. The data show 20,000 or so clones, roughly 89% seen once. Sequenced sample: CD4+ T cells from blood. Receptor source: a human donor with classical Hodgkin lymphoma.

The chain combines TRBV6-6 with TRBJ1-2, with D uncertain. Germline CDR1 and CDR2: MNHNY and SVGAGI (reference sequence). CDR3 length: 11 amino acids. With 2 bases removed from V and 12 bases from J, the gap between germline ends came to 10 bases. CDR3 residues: CASSYGSVNTF. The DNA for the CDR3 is TGTGCCAGCAGTTACGGTTCGGTAAACACCTTC.

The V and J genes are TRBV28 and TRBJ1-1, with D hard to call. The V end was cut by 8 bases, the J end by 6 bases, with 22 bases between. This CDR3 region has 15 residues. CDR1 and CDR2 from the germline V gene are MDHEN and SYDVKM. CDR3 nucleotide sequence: TGTGCCAGCCTCAGACCGACGGACGGTCACCCTGAAGCTTTCTTT. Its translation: CASLRPTDGHPEAFF.

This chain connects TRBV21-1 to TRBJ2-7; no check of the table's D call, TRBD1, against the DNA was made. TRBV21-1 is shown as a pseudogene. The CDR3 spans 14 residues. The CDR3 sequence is CASSKDRRPYEQYF. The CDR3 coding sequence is TGTGCCAGCAGCAAAGATCGCAGGCCCTACGAGCAGTACTTC.

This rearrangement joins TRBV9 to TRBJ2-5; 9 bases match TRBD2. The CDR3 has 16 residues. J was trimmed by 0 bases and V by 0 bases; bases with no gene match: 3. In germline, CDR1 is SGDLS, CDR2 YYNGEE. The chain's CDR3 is CASSVATSGYQETQYF. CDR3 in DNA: TGTGCCAGCAGCGTAGCAACTAGCGGGTACCAAGAGACCCAGTACTTC.

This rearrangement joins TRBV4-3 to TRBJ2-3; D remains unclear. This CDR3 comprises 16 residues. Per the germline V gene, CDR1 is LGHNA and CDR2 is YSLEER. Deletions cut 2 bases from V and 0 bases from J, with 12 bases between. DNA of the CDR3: TGCGCCAGCAGCCAATCAGAAGACTTAAGCACAGATACGCAGTATTTT. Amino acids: CASSQSEDLSTDTQYF.

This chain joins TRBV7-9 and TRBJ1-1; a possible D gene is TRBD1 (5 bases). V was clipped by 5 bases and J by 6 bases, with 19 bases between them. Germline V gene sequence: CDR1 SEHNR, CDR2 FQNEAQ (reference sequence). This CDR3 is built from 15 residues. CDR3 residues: CASSPRTLDAAEAFF. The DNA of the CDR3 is TGTGCCAGCAGCCCAAGGACACTGGACGCTGCTGAAGCTTTCTTT.

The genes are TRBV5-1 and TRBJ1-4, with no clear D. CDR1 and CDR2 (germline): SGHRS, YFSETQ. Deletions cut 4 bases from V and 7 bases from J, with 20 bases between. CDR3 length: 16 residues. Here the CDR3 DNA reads TGCGCCAGCAGCATATATGGACGGCGAGGAGGTGAAAAACTGTTTTTT. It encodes CASSIYGRRGGEKLFF.

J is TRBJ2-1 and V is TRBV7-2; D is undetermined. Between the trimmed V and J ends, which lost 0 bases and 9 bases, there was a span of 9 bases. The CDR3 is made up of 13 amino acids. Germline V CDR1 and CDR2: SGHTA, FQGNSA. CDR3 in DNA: TGTGCCAGCAGCTTAGCGCCCCCCGTTGAGCAGTTCTTC. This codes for CASSLAPPVEQFF.

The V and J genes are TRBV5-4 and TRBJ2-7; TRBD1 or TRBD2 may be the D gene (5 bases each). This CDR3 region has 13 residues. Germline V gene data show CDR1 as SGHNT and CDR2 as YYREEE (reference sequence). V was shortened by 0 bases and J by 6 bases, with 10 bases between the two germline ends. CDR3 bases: TGTGCCAGCAGCTTGGTGGTGAGGGGCGAGCAGTACTTC. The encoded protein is CASSLVVRGEQYF.

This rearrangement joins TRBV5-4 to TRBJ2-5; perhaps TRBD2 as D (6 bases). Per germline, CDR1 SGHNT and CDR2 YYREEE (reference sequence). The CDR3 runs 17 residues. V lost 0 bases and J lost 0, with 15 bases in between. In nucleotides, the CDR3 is TGTGCCAGCAGCTTGGTGAAAGGAGCTAGCGACCAAGAGACCCAGTACTTC. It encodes CASSLVKGASDQETQYF.

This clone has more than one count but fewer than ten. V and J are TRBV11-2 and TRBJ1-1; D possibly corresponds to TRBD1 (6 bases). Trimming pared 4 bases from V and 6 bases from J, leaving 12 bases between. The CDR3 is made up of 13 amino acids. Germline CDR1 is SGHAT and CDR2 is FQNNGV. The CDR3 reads CASSSQGSAEAFF. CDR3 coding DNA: TGTGCCAGCAGCTCGCAGGGGAGTGCTGAAGCTTTCTTT.

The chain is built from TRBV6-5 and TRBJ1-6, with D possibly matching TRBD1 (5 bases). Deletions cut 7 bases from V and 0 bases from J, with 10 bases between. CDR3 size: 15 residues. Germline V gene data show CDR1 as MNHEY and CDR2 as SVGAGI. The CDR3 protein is CASKDSSSYNSPLHF. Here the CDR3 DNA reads TGTGCCAGCAAAGACAGTAGCTCCTATAATTCACCCCTCCACTTT.

The CDR3 spells CASSISAQGEAFF. The DNA for the CDR3 is TGTGCCAGTAGTATTTCAGCGCAGGGGGAAGCTTTCTTT. This chain joins TRBV19 and TRBJ1-1; perhaps TRBD1 as D (6 bases). The ends were cut back, 3 bases at V and 8 bases at J, with 13 bases in the middle. CDR1 and CDR2 (germline): LNHDA, SQIVND (reference sequence). The CDR3 has 13 residues.

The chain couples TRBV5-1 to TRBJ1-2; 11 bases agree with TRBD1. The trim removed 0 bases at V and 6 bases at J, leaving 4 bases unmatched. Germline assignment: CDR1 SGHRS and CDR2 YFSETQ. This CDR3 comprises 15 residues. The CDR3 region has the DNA TGCGCCAGCAGCTTGGGCGGACAGGGGGCAGATGGCTACACCTTC. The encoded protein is CASSLGGQGADGYTF.

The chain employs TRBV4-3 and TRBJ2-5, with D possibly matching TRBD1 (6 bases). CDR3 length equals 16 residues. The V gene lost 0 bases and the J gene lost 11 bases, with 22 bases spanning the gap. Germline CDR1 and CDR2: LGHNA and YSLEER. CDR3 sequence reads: CASSQEGRGGALEQYF. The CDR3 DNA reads TGCGCCAGCAGCCAAGAGGGAAGAGGGGGAGCTTTAGAGCAGTACTTC.

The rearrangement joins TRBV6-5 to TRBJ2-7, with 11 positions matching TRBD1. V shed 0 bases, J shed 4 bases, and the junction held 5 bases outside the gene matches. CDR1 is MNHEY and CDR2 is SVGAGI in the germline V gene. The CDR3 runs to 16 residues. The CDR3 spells CASSYSGQGDFYEQYF. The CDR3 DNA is TGTGCCAGCAGTTACTCGGGACAGGGGGATTTTTACGAGCAGTACTTC.

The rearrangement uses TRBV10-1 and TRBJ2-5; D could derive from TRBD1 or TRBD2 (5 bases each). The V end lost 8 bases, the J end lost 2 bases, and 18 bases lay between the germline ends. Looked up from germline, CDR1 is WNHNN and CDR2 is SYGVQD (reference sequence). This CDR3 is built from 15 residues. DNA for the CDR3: TGCGCCAGCGCTGGACCGGAGAGGGGTCAAGAGACCCAGTACTTC. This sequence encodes CASAGPERGQETQYF.

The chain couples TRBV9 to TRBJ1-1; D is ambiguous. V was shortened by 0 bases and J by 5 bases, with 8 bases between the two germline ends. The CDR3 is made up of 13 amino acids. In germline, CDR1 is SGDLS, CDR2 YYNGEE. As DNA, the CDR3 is TGTGCCAGCAGCGTAGAACTAGGGACTGAAGCTTTCTTT. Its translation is CASSVELGTEAFF. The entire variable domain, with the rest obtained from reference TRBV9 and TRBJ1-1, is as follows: DSGVTQTPKHLITATGQRVTLRCSPRSGDLSVYWYQQSLDQGLQFLIQYYNGEERAKGNILERFSAQQFPDLHSELNLSSLELGDSALYFCASSVELGTEAFFGQGTRLTVV.

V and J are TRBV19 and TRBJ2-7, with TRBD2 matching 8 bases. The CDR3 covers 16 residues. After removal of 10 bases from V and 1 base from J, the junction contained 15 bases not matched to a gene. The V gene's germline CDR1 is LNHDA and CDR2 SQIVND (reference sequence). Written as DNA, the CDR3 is TGTGCCACCGCCGGGCGCGAGGGACTAGATTCCTACGAGCAGTACTTC. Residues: CATAGREGLDSYEQYF.

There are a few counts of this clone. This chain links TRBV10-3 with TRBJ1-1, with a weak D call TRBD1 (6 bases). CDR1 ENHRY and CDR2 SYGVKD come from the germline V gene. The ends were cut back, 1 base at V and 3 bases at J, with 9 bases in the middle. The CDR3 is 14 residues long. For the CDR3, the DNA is TGTGCCATCAGTGAGTTAGGGGGGGACACTGAAGCTTTCTTT. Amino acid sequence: CAISELGGDTEAFF.

In DNA form, the CDR3 reads TGTGCCAGCAGCGTAGAGGTGGGTCAGCCCCAGCATTTT. This gives the protein CASSVEVGQPQHF. The chain links TRBV9 to TRBJ1-5; D gene unclear. The CDR3 consists of 13 residues. Germline-derived CDR1 and CDR2 are SGDLS and YYNGEE. Trimming left V 0 bases short and J 6 bases short, with 7 bases between. The full variable domain, in which reference TRBV9 and TRBJ1-5 provide the parts outside the CDR3, is DSGVTQTPKHLITATGQRVTLRCSPRSGDLSVYWYQQSLDQGLQFLIQYYNGEERAKGNILERFSAQQFPDLHSELNLSSLELGDSALYFCASSVEVGQPQHFGDGTRLSIL.

Here the CDR3 DNA reads TGTGCCAGTAGTATTGTGTTAGGGGGGTACACTGAAGCTTTCTTT. Protein: CASSIVLGGYTEAFF. V usage is TRBV19 and J usage is TRBJ1-1; possible D gene TRBD1, 6 bases. The CDR3 contains 15 residues. Germline V gene sequence: CDR1 LNHDA, CDR2 SQIVND (reference sequence). Trimming cost V 3 bases and J 3 bases, with 14 bases left between them.

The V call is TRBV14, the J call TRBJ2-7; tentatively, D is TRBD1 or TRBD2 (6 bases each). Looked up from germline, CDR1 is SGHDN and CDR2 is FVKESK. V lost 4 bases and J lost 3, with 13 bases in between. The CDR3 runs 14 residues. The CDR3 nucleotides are TGTGCCAGCAGCCTCGGGGGCACCGGCTACGAGCAGTACTTC. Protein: CASSLGGTGYEQYF.

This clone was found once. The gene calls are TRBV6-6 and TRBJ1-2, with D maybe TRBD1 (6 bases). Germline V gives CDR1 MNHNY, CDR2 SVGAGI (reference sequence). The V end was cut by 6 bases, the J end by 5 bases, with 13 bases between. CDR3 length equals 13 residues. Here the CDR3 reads CASSLITGYGYTF. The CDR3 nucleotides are TGTGCCAGCAGCCTTATAACAGGGTATGGCTACACCTTC.

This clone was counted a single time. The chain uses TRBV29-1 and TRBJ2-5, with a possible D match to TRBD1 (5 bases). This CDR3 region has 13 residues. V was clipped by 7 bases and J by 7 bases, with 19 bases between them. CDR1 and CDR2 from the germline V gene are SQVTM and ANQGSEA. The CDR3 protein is CSGQDPGLGTQYF. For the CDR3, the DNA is TGCAGCGGCCAGGACCCAGGGCTTGGGACCCAGTACTTC.

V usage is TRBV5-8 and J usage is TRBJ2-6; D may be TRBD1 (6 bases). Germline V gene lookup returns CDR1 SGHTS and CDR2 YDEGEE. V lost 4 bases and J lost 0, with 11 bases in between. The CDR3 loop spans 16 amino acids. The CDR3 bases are TGTGCCAGCAGCGCAGGACAGAACTCTGGGGCCAACGTCCTGACTTTC. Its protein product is CASSAGQNSGANVLTF.

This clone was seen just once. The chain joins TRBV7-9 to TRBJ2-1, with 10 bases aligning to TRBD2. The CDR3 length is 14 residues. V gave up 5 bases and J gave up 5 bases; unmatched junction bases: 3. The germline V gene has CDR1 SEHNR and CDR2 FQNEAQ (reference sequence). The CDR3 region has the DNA TGTGCCAGCAGCACCCTAGCGGGAGACAATGAGCAGTTCTTC. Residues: CASSTLAGDNEQFF.

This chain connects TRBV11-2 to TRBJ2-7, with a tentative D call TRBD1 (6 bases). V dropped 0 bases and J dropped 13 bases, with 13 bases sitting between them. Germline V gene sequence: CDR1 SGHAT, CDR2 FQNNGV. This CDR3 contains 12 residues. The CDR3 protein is CASSLEGDTYYF. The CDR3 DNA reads TGTGCCAGCAGCTTAGAAGGGGACACATATTACTTC.